This TCR beta chain was found in a study of blood T cell repertoires in COVID-19. CDR1 is SQVTM and CDR2 is ANQGSEA in the germline V gene. V lost 5 bases, J lost 5 bases, and 12 bases lay in between. The CDR3 totals 12 residues. Some clones are missing from TCRdb's copy, which holds only in-frame ones; the method was immunoSEQ multiplex PCR. The table records some 190,000 clones, roughly three quarters of them present only once. Sequenced: peripheral blood. The sequence was collected from a woman between 45 and 65 years old with active or convalescent COVID-19. This chain joins TRBV29-1 and TRBJ2-5, with D tentatively TRBD2 (6 bases). The CDR3 nucleotides are TGCAGCGTTAGTAGGAGGGCGGAGACCCAGTACTTC. Translated, it gives CSVSRRAETQYF.